The entry below describes one T cell receptor (beta chain). This record comes from a study of T cell responses to AZD1222 COVID-19 vaccine. Here immunoSEQ multiplex PCR was the method, and the copy in TCRdb shows in-frame clones only, minus some. The profile shows about 180,000 clones, around 88% of them singletons. This CDR3 contains 15 residues. Germline V lookup: CDR1 SGHRS, CDR2 YFSETQ. Trimming took 0 bases from V and 4 from J; bases not matched to a gene: 5. The rearrangement links TRBV5-1 to TRBJ2-7; 9 bases fit TRBD2. This TCR came from an adult in good health. The sample here was peripheral blood, taken on day 0 of AZD1222 vaccination. CDR3 DNA: TGCGCCAGCAGCTTGGATAGCGGGAGTACGTACGAGCAGTACTTC. Its translation: CASSLDSGSTYEQYF.